The next 21 T cell receptor beta chains were all read from a single sample in a study of type 1 regulatory T cells. These TCRs' antigens remain unknown. MiXCR, applied by TCRdb to the reads, yields one record per CDR3 protein. The data hold roughly 71,000 distinct CDR3 sequences, with approximately 64% observed a single time. Sequenced input: cultured T cells, either the whole culture or a sorted T cell fraction (not recorded which). Subset denoted: Tr1-enriched cell product generated in vitro against host alloantigens. These receptors all come from a human donor in good health.

The chain has TRBV4-1 and TRBJ2-5, with TRBD2 matching 8 bases. The J segment lost 3 bases and the V segment lost 1 base, leaving 16 bases of the junction unmatched. The germline V gene has CDR1 MGHRA and CDR2 YSYEKL. This CDR3 region has 19 residues. CDR3 sequence reads: CASSQASGSGAGVEETQYF. CDR3 in DNA: TGCGCCAGCAGCCAAGCGTCAGGCTCGGGAGCGGGAGTGGAAGAGACCCAGTACTTC.

This clonotype was found many times. The V call is TRBV7-2, the J call TRBJ2-1; D is uncertain. Germline V gene lookup returns CDR1 SGHTA and CDR2 FQGNSA. The CDR3 is 12 residues long. V lost 0 bases, J lost 9 bases, and 6 bases lay in between. The CDR3 spells CASSLAVGEQFF. CDR3 DNA sequence: TGTGCCAGCAGCTTAGCCGTGGGTGAGCAGTTCTTC.

The chain links TRBV5-1 to TRBJ2-2; no reliable D call. The V end lost 6 bases, the J end lost 5 bases, and 17 bases lay between the germline ends. Germline V gene data show CDR1 as SGHRS and CDR2 as YFSETQ. This CDR3 is 15 amino acids long. CDR3 loop: CASTGREDGTGELFF. The CDR3 DNA is TGCGCCAGCACGGGCCGAGAGGATGGAACCGGGGAGCTGTTTTTT.

V is TRBV10-1 and J is TRBJ2-2; possibly TRBD1 for D (5 bases). Per germline, CDR1 WNHNN and CDR2 SYGVQD (reference sequence). The CDR3 runs 14 residues. V gave up 6 bases and J gave up 3 bases, with 11 bases separating them. The CDR3 DNA sequence: TGCGCCAGCAGCCGACGCAGGGACACCGGGGAGCTGTTTTTT. Protein: CASSRRRDTGELFF.

This sequence joins TRBV4-3 and TRBJ2-2; 8 bases map to TRBD1. There are 17 residues in the CDR3. The V gene end was trimmed by 0 bases and the J gene end by 5 bases; junction bases not matched to a gene: 8. Germline CDR1 is LGHNA and CDR2 is YSLEER. CDR3 sequence reads: CASSQDTYRGVTGELFF. In DNA form, the CDR3 reads TGCGCCAGCAGCCAAGATACGTACAGGGGGGTAACCGGGGAGCTGTTTTTT.

Only a few counts were recorded for this clonotype. The chain uses TRBV5-1 and TRBJ2-3; the match to TRBD2 covers 7 bases. Per the germline V gene, CDR1 is SGHRS and CDR2 is YFSETQ. The CDR3 sequence is 15 residues long. J lost 3 bases, V lost 3 bases, and 7 bases had no gene match. CDR3 DNA sequence: TGCGCCAGCAGCTCCTCGGGGGGAGGAACAGATACGCAGTATTTT. This translates into CASSSSGGGTDTQYF.

The V gene is TRBV18, the J gene TRBJ2-1, with 8 bases matching TRBD2. The germline V gene has CDR1 KGHSH and CDR2 LQKENI. V was clipped by 3 bases and J by 0 bases; unmatched bases: 1. This CDR3 has 15 amino acids. The CDR3: CASSPGLASYNEQFF. Here the CDR3 DNA reads TGTGCCAGCTCACCTGGACTAGCCTCCTACAATGAGCAGTTCTTC. Together with reference TRBV18 and TRBJ2-1, the CDR3 gives the full variable domain: NAGVMQNPRHLVRRRGQEARLRCSPMKGHSHVYWYRQLPEEGLKFMVYLQKENIIDESGMPKERFSAEFPKEGPSILRIQQVVRGDSAAYFCASSPGLASYNEQFFGPGTRLTVL.

The V and J genes are TRBV28 and TRBJ2-3, with TRBD2 as a possible D gene (8 bases). CDR1 and CDR2 from the germline V gene are MDHEN and SYDVKM. Trimming removed 10 bases at V and 14 bases at J, with 16 bases between. CDR3 length: 10 residues. CDR3 sequence (DNA): TGTGCCACCGGGGGGGACAGAGGGTATTTT. It is translated as CATGGDRGYF.

This clonotype came up a few times. The chain recombines TRBV25-1 with TRBJ1-5; perhaps TRBD1 as D (6 bases). V was pared by 4 bases and J by 2 bases, with 6 bases between. Germline CDR1 reads MGHDK; CDR2 reads SYGVNS. The CDR3 totals 13 residues. CDR3 DNA sequence: TGTGCCAGCAGTGCAGGGGGCAATCAGCCCCAGCATTTT. Protein product: CASSAGGNQPQHF.

The rearrangement uses TRBV9 and TRBJ2-2; D unresolved. The V end was cut by 0 bases, the J end by 0 bases, with 15 bases between. CDR1 is SGDLS, CDR2 YYNGEE, per germline. The CDR3 sequence is 18 residues long. The CDR3 region is CASSVATQTYANTGELFF. DNA of the CDR3: TGTGCCAGCAGCGTAGCTACACAGACCTACGCGAACACCGGGGAGCTGTTTTTT.

The rearrangement joins TRBV29-1 to TRBJ2-2; 13 positions match TRBD2. The CDR3 has 14 residues. The germline gives CDR1 SQVTM, CDR2 ANQGSEA. V shed 4 bases and J 7 bases; nucleotides not matched to a gene: 3. CDR3 loop: CSVATSGGNGELFF. The CDR3 DNA reads as TGCAGCGTTGCGACTAGCGGGGGGAACGGGGAGCTGTTTTTT.

A few counts support this clonotype. This chain connects TRBV11-2 to TRBJ2-2; no definite D call. Trimming removed 1 base at V and 6 bases at J, with 9 bases between. Germline V CDR1 and CDR2: SGHAT, FQNNGV. This CDR3 has 14 residues. Written as DNA, the CDR3 is TGTGCCAGCAGCTTAGTGGAGTCTGCCGGGGAGCTGTTTTTT. This gives the protein CASSLVESAGELFF. The full variable domain, completed using reference TRBV11-2 and TRBJ2-2, is EAGVAQSPRYKIIEKRQSVAFWCNPISGHATLYWYQQILGQGPKLLIQFQNNGVVDDSQLPKDRFSAERLKGVDSTLKIQPAKLEDSAVYLCASSLVESAGELFFGEGSRLTVL.

The rearrangement joins TRBV2 to TRBJ2-3; 10 bases align to TRBD1. The germline V gene encodes CDR1 SNHLY and CDR2 FYNNEI. The CDR3 has 14 amino acids. J lost 5 bases, V lost 6 bases, and 5 bases had no gene match. CDR3: CASSGGTGEDTQYF. The CDR3 bases are TGTGCCAGCAGCGGGGGGACAGGGGAAGATACGCAGTATTTT.

The chain carries TRBV10-3 and TRBJ1-1, with 8 bases identical to TRBD1. The CDR3 loop spans 15 amino acids. CDR1 is ENHRY, CDR2 SYGVKD, per germline. With 7 bases clipped from V and 1 base from J, the junction kept 8 bases outside the gene matches. In nucleotides, the CDR3 is TGTGCCATCAATACAGGACAGGGAACGAACACTGAAGCTTTCTTT. Protein: CAINTGQGTNTEAFF.

This clonotype was seen only once. The V and J genes are TRBV2 and TRBJ2-7; D may be TRBD2 (5 bases). CDR3 length: 15 amino acids. Trimming stripped 4 bases from V and 5 bases from J, with 18 bases between. Per germline, CDR1 SNHLY and CDR2 FYNNEI. CDR3 DNA sequence: TGTGCCAGCAGTGGAATCACTAGAGGTTCCCACGAGCAGTACTTC. It is translated as CASSGITRGSHEQYF.

This clonotype has a handful of counts. The chain uses TRBV7-2 and TRBJ2-7; TRBD2 matches 12 bases. Looked up from germline, CDR1 is SGHTA and CDR2 is FQGNSA. The junction had 5 bases not matched to a gene; V was cut back by 4 bases and J by 1 base. This CDR3 region has 16 residues. CDR3 loop: CASSSRLAGESYEQYF. The CDR3 region has the DNA TGTGCCAGCAGCTCAAGACTAGCGGGAGAGTCCTACGAGCAGTACTTC.

This clonotype was counted between two and nine times. The CDR3 here is CASSYPGQPANGYTF. CDR3 bases: TGTGCCAGCAGTTACCCTGGCCAACCCGCCAATGGCTACACCTTC. The V call is TRBV6-6, the J call TRBJ1-2; D gene uncertain. V was trimmed by 2 bases and J by 6 bases, leaving 16 bases between them. This CDR3 has 15 amino acids. The germline CDR1 and CDR2 sequences are MNHNY and SVGAGI (reference sequence).

The chain uses TRBV28 and TRBJ2-2; D unclear. The CDR3 spans 13 residues. Trimming left V 6 bases short and J 0 bases short, with 5 bases between. Germline CDR1 reads MDHEN; CDR2 reads SYDVKM. Here the CDR3 reads CASRDANTGELFF. The CDR3, as DNA: TGTGCCAGCAGGGATGCGAACACCGGGGAGCTGTTTTTT.

This chain connects TRBV6-5 to TRBJ2-3; TRBD2 aligns across 10 bases. The V segment lost 6 bases and the J segment 6 bases; nucleotides outside the gene matches: 6. The CDR3 length is 14 residues. Germline V gives CDR1 MNHEY, CDR2 SVGAGI. Here the CDR3 reads CASRPSGGLDTQYF. The CDR3, as DNA: TGTGCCAGCAGGCCTAGCGGGGGCCTGGATACGCAGTATTTT.

The chain is built from TRBV7-9 and TRBJ2-7, with D possibly TRBD2 on 5 matching bases. Per the germline V gene, CDR1 is SEHNR and CDR2 is FQNEAQ (reference sequence). The CDR3 has 16 residues. The V end was cut by 5 bases, the J end by 0 bases, with 17 bases between. The CDR3 DNA follows: TGTGCCAGCAGCCTCCGGGCTTCTGGGAGCTCCTACGAGCAGTACTTC. Its translation is CASSLRASGSSYEQYF.

The V gene is TRBV12-3 or TRBV12-4, the J gene TRBJ1-5; 12 bases map to TRBD1. V trimming: 6 bases; J trimming: 4 bases; junction bases outside the gene matches: 4. The CDR3 consists of 15 residues. In DNA form, the CDR3 reads TGTGCCAGCAGCAGGGACAGGGGGCGGAATCAGCCCCAGCATTTT. It yields the protein CASSRDRGRNQPQHF.